One sample yielded the 32 T cell receptor beta chains listed below, sequenced in a study of blood T cell repertoires in COVID-19. This table comes from immunoSEQ multiplex PCR, and its TCRdb copy is limited to in-frame clones, with some not included. The sample holds about 240,000 clones, around 90% seen once. The sample consisted of peripheral blood. The receptors were gathered from a man aged 55 to 70 who had recovered from COVID-19.

The chain recombines TRBV20-1 with TRBJ2-7; TRBD2 aligns across 9 bases. V lost 3 bases to trimming and J lost 4 bases; unmatched junction nucleotides: 4. CDR3 length equals 13 residues. Looked up from germline, CDR1 is DFQATT and CDR2 is SNEGSKA (reference sequence). The CDR3 loop reads CSASRLAGYEQYF. As DNA, the CDR3 is TGCAGTGCTAGTCGTCTAGCGGGGTACGAGCAGTACTTC.

The genes are TRBV5-1 and TRBJ2-7, with D possibly matching TRBD2 (5 bases). V dropped 1 base and J dropped 8 bases, with 16 bases sitting between them. Germline V gene sequence: CDR1 SGHRS, CDR2 YFSETQ. This CDR3 is 14 amino acids long. CDR3 nucleotides: TGCGCCAGCAGCTTGCGGGGTCTCAACGATAAGCAGTACTTC. Encoded protein: CASSLRGLNDKQYF. The full variable domain, rest sourced from reference TRBV5-1 and TRBJ2-7, is KAGVTQTPRYLIKTRGQQVTLSCSPISGHRSVSWYQQTPGQGLQFLFEYFSETQRNKGNFPGRFSGRQFSNSRSEMNVSTLELGDSALYLCASSLRGLNDKQYFGPGTRLTVT.

A remark on this clone: One end of the junction fails to match germline, which may point to a read error. This rearrangement joins TRBV3-1 (or the pseudogene TRBV3-2) to TRBJ2-4; D is uncertain. This CDR3 is built from 15 residues. The germline V gene has CDR1 LGHDT and CDR2 YNNKEL (reference sequence). For the CDR3, the DNA is TGTGTCAGCAGCCAAGATCTGGGCATCAAAAACATTCAGTACTTC. Amino acids: CVSSQDLGIKNIQYF.

CDR3 sequence reads: CSASSLAGAYNEQFF. The CDR3 nucleotides read TGCAGTGCTAGTAGTCTAGCGGGGGCCTACAATGAGCAGTTCTTC. The gene calls are TRBV20-1 and TRBJ2-1, with 10 positions matching TRBD2. The CDR3 is 15 amino acids. The V segment lost 3 bases and the J segment 2 bases; nucleotides outside the gene matches: 4. Germline V lookup: CDR1 DFQATT, CDR2 SNEGSKA (reference sequence).

In this sample, this clone turned up once. The rearrangement uses TRBV10-2 and TRBJ1-1; 7 nucleotides line up with TRBD1. The CDR3 consists of 14 residues. With V trimmed by 6 bases and J by 6 bases, 10 bases remained unmatched. In germline, CDR1 is WSHSY, CDR2 SAAADI. Here the CDR3 reads CASRLIDRVAEAFF. CDR3 nucleotides: TGCGCCAGCAGATTAATAGACAGGGTTGCTGAAGCTTTCTTT.

As to this clone: Different DNA sequences within this sample yield the same CDR3. V usage is TRBV5-1 and J usage is TRBJ1-2; 7 bases line up with TRBD1. Germline loops: CDR1 SGHRS, CDR2 YFSETQ. The V and J ends lost 4 bases and 3 bases, in that order; junction bases with no gene match: 6. CDR3 size: 14 residues. CDR3 DNA: TGCGCCAGCAGCCAAACCGGGACAGACTATGGCTACACCTTC. Its translation is CASSQTGTDYGYTF.

This chain links TRBV6-1 with TRBJ2-7; TRBD2 aligns across 8 bases. Germline loops: CDR1 MNHNS, CDR2 SASEGT. This CDR3 has 15 residues. J was trimmed by 2 bases and V by 6 bases; bases with no gene match: 9. The chain's CDR3 is CASRNSGTRAYEQYV. The CDR3 bases are TGTGCCAGCAGGAACTCCGGGACTAGGGCCTACGAGCAGTACGTC.

The genes are TRBV24-1 and TRBJ2-5; 8 bases fit TRBD1. In germline, CDR1 is KGHDR, CDR2 SFDVKD. This CDR3 is 16 amino acids long. V shed 6 bases and J 5 bases; nucleotides not matched to a gene: 13. The CDR3 sequence: CATSSGRGRLYETQYF. CDR3 DNA sequence: TGTGCCACCAGTTCGGGCAGGGGGCGTTTATATGAGACCCAGTACTTC.

V usage is TRBV21-1 and J usage is TRBJ1-6; TRBD1, the D gene given by the table, was not confirmed from the DNA. TRBV21-1 is labeled a pseudogene. This CDR3 spans 18 amino acids. The CDR3 bases are TGTGCCAGCAGCAAAGAGGAGAGGGACAGTTTAATCTTCCCACCCCTCCACTTT. This codes for CASSKEERDSLIFPPLHF.

The CDR3 region is CASSENSGGWETQYF. The CDR3 DNA reads as TGTGCCAGCAGCGAAAACTCCGGGGGGTGGGAGACCCAGTACTTC. The genes are TRBV9 and TRBJ2-5; 7 bases line up with TRBD2. CDR1 and CDR2 (germline): SGDLS, YYNGEE. Trimming took 3 bases from V and 5 from J; bases not matched to a gene: 10. CDR3 length equals 15 residues.

The J gene is TRBJ2-5, the V gene TRBV3-1 (or the pseudogene TRBV3-2); D call uncertain. The CDR3 totals 14 residues. Trimming removed 1 base from V and 2 bases from J, with 8 bases in between. Germline V lookup: CDR1 LGHDT, CDR2 YNNKEL (reference sequence). As DNA, the CDR3 is TGTGCCAGCAGCCAAGGGGCAGTTCAAGAGACCCAGTACTTC. This gives the protein CASSQGAVQETQYF.

CDR3 sequence reads: CASSETRIRYEQYF. As DNA, the CDR3 is TGTGCCAGCAGTGAAACTAGGATCCGCTACGAGCAGTACTTC. The genes are TRBV2 and TRBJ2-7; tentative D call: TRBD2 (5 bases). V dropped 2 bases and J dropped 3 bases, with 11 bases sitting between them. Germline CDR1 SNHLY, CDR2 FYNNEI. This CDR3 has 14 residues.

V gene TRBV6-5 combines with J gene TRBJ1-2, with 8 bases that match TRBD1. Germline loops: CDR1 MNHEY, CDR2 SVGAGI. Trimming took 7 bases from V and 10 from J; bases not matched to a gene: 11. The CDR3 is 13 amino acids. CDR3 sequence reads: CASTRTGRSAYTF. The CDR3, as DNA: TGTGCCAGCACCAGGACAGGGAGGAGTGCCTACACCTTC.

The CDR3, as DNA: TGTGCCTGGAGTGTGCGGGAGACCCAGTACTTC. Residues: CAWSVRETQYF. The gene calls are TRBV30 and TRBJ2-5; unclear D gene. The CDR3 extends over 11 amino acids. Germline assignment: CDR1 GTSNPN and CDR2 SVGIG (reference sequence). Trimming stripped 0 bases from V and 5 bases from J, with 4 bases between.

This chain links TRBV10-3 with TRBJ2-7; D is unclear. The CDR3 covers 12 residues. V was shortened by 3 bases and J by 2 bases, with 5 bases between the two germline ends. The germline V gene encodes CDR1 ENHRY and CDR2 SYGVKD. CDR3 nucleotides: TGTGCCATCAGTGATGGCCCCTACGAGCAGTACTTC. Its translation: CAISDGPYEQYF.

The chain joins TRBV10-1 to TRBJ1-2; D perhaps matches TRBD1 (6 bases). V was trimmed by 6 bases and J by 3 bases, leaving 17 bases between them. Germline CDR1 and CDR2: WNHNN and SYGVQD (reference sequence). There are 15 residues in the CDR3. The CDR3 nucleotides are TGCGCCAGCAGGCCTATCGGGGGGGCGGACTATGGCTACACCTTC. This encodes CASRPIGGADYGYTF.

This CDR3 is CASTEGSFAYEQYV. As DNA, the CDR3 is TGTGCCAGCACCGAGGGTAGTTTCGCCTACGAGCAGTACGTC. The chain couples TRBV28 to TRBJ2-7, with a weak D call TRBD2 (5 bases). Germline V gene sequence: CDR1 MDHEN, CDR2 SYDVKM. The CDR3 is 14 residues long. Trimming removed 7 bases at V and 2 bases at J, with 15 bases between.

The rearrangement uses TRBV27 and TRBJ2-4, with D tentatively TRBD1 (6 bases). This CDR3 spans 15 amino acids. V was clipped by 7 bases and J by 0 bases, with 13 bases between them. Germline assignment: CDR1 MNHEY and CDR2 SMNVEV (reference sequence). CDR3: CASTPDSLAKNIQYF. As DNA, the CDR3 is TGTGCCAGCACCCCGGACAGTTTAGCCAAAAACATTCAGTACTTC.

The chain joins TRBV3-1 (or the pseudogene TRBV3-2) to TRBJ2-4, with TRBD2 matching over 11 bases. The V gene end was trimmed by 1 base and the J gene end by 7 bases; junction bases not matched to a gene: 9. The CDR3 totals 17 residues. The V gene's germline CDR1 is LGHDT and CDR2 YNNKEL (reference sequence). The CDR3 coding sequence is TGTGCCAGCAGCCAAGTTTTAGCGGGGGGGCCAGCCAACATTCAGTACTTC. Encoded protein: CASSQVLAGGPANIQYF.

The chain couples TRBV5-1 to TRBJ2-3, with 8 bases aligning to TRBD1. The CDR3 has 16 amino acids. The junction had 5 bases not matched to a gene; V was cut back by 1 base and J by 1 base. Germline V gene sequence: CDR1 SGHRS, CDR2 YFSETQ. The CDR3 protein is CASSLTGGRGTDTQYF. The CDR3 DNA follows: TGCGCCAGCAGCTTGACAGGGGGTAGGGGCACAGATACGCAGTATTTT.

The gene calls are TRBV7-7 and TRBJ2-7; D may be TRBD1 (5 bases). The germline V gene encodes CDR1 SSHAT and CDR2 FNYEAQ (reference sequence). This CDR3 is 14 amino acids long. Trimming left V 1 base short and J 1 base short, with 8 bases between. CDR3 protein: CASSLGQSSYEQYF. The CDR3 DNA follows: TGTGCCAGCAGCTTAGGACAGTCATCCTACGAGCAGTACTTC.

The gene calls are TRBV18 and TRBJ2-5, with TRBD1 matching over 7 bases. The trim removed 2 bases at V and 6 bases at J, leaving 9 bases unmatched. This CDR3 is 15 amino acids long. In germline, CDR1 is KGHSH, CDR2 LQKENI. The CDR3 loop reads CASSPKETGIKTQYF. Written as DNA, the CDR3 is TGTGCCAGCTCACCAAAGGAGACAGGGATAAAGACCCAGTACTTC.

The genes are TRBV11-2 and TRBJ2-2; a possible D gene is TRBD1 (6 bases). The germline CDR1 and CDR2 sequences are SGHAT and FQNNGV. The CDR3 loop spans 16 amino acids. V was pared by 10 bases and J by 0 bases, with 18 bases between. The CDR3 reads CATLQGPTPNTGELFF. The CDR3 coding sequence is TGTGCCACCCTACAGGGTCCCACCCCGAACACCGGGGAGCTGTTTTTT.

This chain uses TRBV21-1 with TRBJ2-1; TRBD2 is taken as the D call from the table, unchecked against the DNA. TRBV21-1 is a pseudogene locus. This CDR3 has 16 amino acids. CDR3 nucleotide sequence: TGTGCCAGCAGCAAAGGAACTAGCGGGGGTTACAATGAGCAGTTCTTC. Amino acids: CASSKGTSGGYNEQFF.

V is TRBV5-1 and J is TRBJ1-1, with D perhaps matching TRBD1 (5 bases). Germline loops: CDR1 SGHRS, CDR2 YFSETQ. Trimming shortened V by 1 base and J by 6 bases, and 28 bases separated the two germline ends. This CDR3 region has 19 residues. The CDR3 region is CASSLYGAGLGRNIAEAFF. Here the CDR3 DNA reads TGCGCCAGCAGCTTGTATGGGGCAGGGCTAGGCAGGAATATCGCTGAAGCTTTCTTT.

This chain links TRBV5-1 with TRBJ2-3; D perhaps matches TRBD2 (5 bases). Germline values: CDR1 SGHRS, CDR2 YFSETQ. V was clipped by 6 bases and J by 4 bases, with 6 bases between them. The CDR3 length is 11 residues. The CDR3 coding sequence is TGCGCCAGCACGGAGGCAGATACGCAGTATTTT. Protein: CASTEADTQYF.

This clone showed up just a few times. The rearrangement joins TRBV5-1 to TRBJ2-3; TRBD1 agrees at 8 bases. Germline CDR1 and CDR2: SGHRS and YFSETQ. Trimming removed 6 bases from V and 3 bases from J; junction bases left unmatched: 9. CDR3 length: 15 residues. The CDR3 DNA reads TGCGCCAGCAACTACAGGGGGTTCGGGACAGATACGCAGTATTTT. Its translation is CASNYRGFGTDTQYF.

The chain uses TRBV3-1 (or the pseudogene TRBV3-2) and TRBJ2-3; 9 positions agree with TRBD2. In germline, CDR1 is LGHDT, CDR2 YNNKEL (reference sequence). V lost 5 bases, J lost 5 bases, and 5 bases stayed unmatched. This CDR3 is built from 14 residues. Here the CDR3 reads CASSSSGTLDTQYF. CDR3 nucleotides: TGTGCCAGCAGCTCTAGCGGGACCCTAGATACGCAGTATTTT.

The gene calls are TRBV18 and TRBJ1-6, with 10 bases identical to TRBD1. This CDR3 has 15 amino acids. V dropped 5 bases and J dropped 7; count of bases not matched to a gene: 5. The germline V gene encodes CDR1 KGHSH and CDR2 LQKENI. In nucleotides, the CDR3 is TGTGCCAGCTCAGACCGGGACAGGGGCAATTCACCCCTCCACTTT. Encoded protein: CASSDRDRGNSPLHF.

The chain couples TRBV18 to TRBJ2-2, with D tentatively TRBD1 (5 bases). Deletions cut 3 bases from V and 0 bases from J, with 8 bases between. The CDR3 totals 15 residues. Germline assignment: CDR1 KGHSH and CDR2 LQKENI. The CDR3 nucleotides are TGTGCCAGCTCACCTTTACAGGCGAACACCGGGGAGCTGTTTTTT. Translated, it gives CASSPLQANTGELFF. Combining the CDR3 with reference TRBV18 and TRBJ2-2 gives the whole variable domain NAGVMQNPRHLVRRRGQEARLRCSPMKGHSHVYWYRQLPEEGLKFMVYLQKENIIDESGMPKERFSAEFPKEGPSILRIQQVVRGDSAAYFCASSPLQANTGELFFGEGSRLTVL.

The CDR3 reads CASSPQAMNTEAFF. CDR3 sequence (DNA): TGCGCCAGCAGTCCCCAGGCTATGAACACTGAAGCTTTCTTT. This chain joins TRBV5-1 and TRBJ1-1; no clear D. Germline V gives CDR1 SGHRS, CDR2 YFSETQ. This CDR3 is built from 14 residues. Trimming pared 5 bases from V and 0 bases from J, leaving 11 bases between.

The chain couples TRBV27 to TRBJ2-3, with D hard to call. CDR1 and CDR2 from the germline V gene are MNHEY and SMNVEV (reference sequence). V dropped 4 bases and J dropped 2 bases, with 10 bases sitting between them. The CDR3 covers 14 residues. The CDR3 DNA reads as TGTGCCAGCAGTTACCAGTGGGCCACAGATACGCAGTATTTT. Its protein product is CASSYQWATDTQYF.